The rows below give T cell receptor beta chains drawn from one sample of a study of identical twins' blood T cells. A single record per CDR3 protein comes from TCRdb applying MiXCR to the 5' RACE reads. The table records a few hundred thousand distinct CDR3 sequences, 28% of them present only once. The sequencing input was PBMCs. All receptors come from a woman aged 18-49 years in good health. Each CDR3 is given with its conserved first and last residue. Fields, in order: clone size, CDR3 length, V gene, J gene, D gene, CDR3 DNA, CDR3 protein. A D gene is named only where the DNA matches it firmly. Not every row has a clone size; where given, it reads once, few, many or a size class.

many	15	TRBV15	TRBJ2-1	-	TGTGCCACCAGGTCAGAAAAAGGGGTTTACAATGAGCAGTTCTTC	CATRSEKGVYNEQFF
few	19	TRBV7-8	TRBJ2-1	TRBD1	TGTGCCAGCAGCTTTATTAGGTGGTTACCGGGACAGAATGTCGATGAGCAGTTCTTC	CASSFIRWLPGQNVDEQFF
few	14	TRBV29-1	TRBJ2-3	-	TGCAGCGTTGCACTAATCACTAGCACAGATACGCAGTATTTT	CSVALITSTDTQYF
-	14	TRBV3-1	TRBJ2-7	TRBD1	TGTGCCAGCAGCAACCGGGACAGACCCTACGAGCAGTACTTC	CASSNRDRPYEQYF
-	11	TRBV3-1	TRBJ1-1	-	TGTGCCAGCCGCAACGCCGATGAAGCTTTCTTT	CASRNADEAFF
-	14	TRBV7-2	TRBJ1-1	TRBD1	TGTGCCAGCAGCCCATGGGCAGGGGGCATGGAAGCTTTCTTT	CASSPWAGGMEAFF
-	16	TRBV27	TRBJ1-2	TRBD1	TGTGCCAGCAGGGGGTCAGGACAGGGGGTAAATAGTGGCTACACCTTC	CASRGSGQGVNSGYTF
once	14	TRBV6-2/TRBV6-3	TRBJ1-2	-	TGTGCCAGCACTTACCCCAACGAAGGGGATGGCTACACCTTC	CASTYPNEGDGYTF
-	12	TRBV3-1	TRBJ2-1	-	TGTGCCAGCAGCCAAGTGAAACATGAGCAGTTCTTC	CASSQVKHEQFF
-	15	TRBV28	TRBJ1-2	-	TGTGCCAGCATTTTTACAGGGAAGGGGAGCAATGGCTACACCTTC	CASIFTGKGSNGYTF
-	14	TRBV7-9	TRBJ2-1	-	TGTGCCATCTCCTTTCGATCTGGAGGAGATGAGCAGTTCTTC	CAISFRSGGDEQFF
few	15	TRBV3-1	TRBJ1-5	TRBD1	TGTGCCAGCAGCCAAGGAGGGGGCAATGGTCAGCCCCAGCATTTT	CASSQGGGNGQPQHF
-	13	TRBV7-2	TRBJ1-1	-	TGTGCCATCAGCTGGAGGGGGAACACTGAAGCTTTCTTT	CAISWRGNTEAFF
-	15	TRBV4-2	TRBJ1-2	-	TGTGCCAGCAGTAACGGGGGGGGCTCTAACTATGGCTACACCTTC	CASSNGGGSNYGYTF
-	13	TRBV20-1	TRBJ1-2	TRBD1	TGCAGTGCTTTGGGGGACAGTAACTATGGCTACACCTTC	CSALGDSNYGYTF
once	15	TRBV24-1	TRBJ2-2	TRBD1	TGTGCCACCAGTACGACAGGGGGCGGAACCGGGGAGCTGTTTTTT	CATSTTGGGTGELFF
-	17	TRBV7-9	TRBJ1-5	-	TGTGCCAGCAGCTTAGGTCTTGCGGATACTGGGGTCCAGCCCCAGCATTTT	CASSLGLADTGVQPQHF
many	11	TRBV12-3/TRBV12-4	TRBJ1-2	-	TGTGCCAGCAGTTTCGGGGCTGGCTACACCTTC	CASSFGAGYTF
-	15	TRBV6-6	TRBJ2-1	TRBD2	TGTGCCAGCAGTTCGGCTAGCGGGAGTAGAGATGAGCAGTTCTTC	CASSSASGSRDEQFF
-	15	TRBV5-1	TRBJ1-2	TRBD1	TGCGCCAGCAGCTTGGTCGCCAGGGGGTTTGGAGGCTACACCTTC	CASSLVARGFGGYTF
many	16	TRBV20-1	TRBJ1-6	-	TGCAGTGCCTCCGGGCGGGGGGGACTGGGAAATTCACCCCTCCACTTT	CSASGRGGLGNSPLHF
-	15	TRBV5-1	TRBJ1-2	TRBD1	TGCGCCAGCAGCTTGAACCAGGGGGCTATGTATGGCTACACCTTC	CASSLNQGAMYGYTF
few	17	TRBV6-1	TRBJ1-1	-	TGTGCCAGCTTCGTCGATTTTCGGTCCGATATGAACACTGAAGCTTTCTTT	CASFVDFRSDMNTEAFF
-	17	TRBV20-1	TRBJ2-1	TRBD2	TGCAGTGCTAGAGGCATCCGGACTAGCGGAGCTTCGGATGAGCAGTTCTTC	CSARGIRTSGASDEQFF
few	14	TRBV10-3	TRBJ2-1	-	TGTGCCATCGGGGGAGGGGGCTCCTACAATGAGCAGTTCTTC	CAIGGGGSYNEQFF
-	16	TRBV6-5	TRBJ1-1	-	TGTGCCAGCAGTTACTCGATCGAGAGCCTAAACACTGAAGCTTTCTTT	CASSYSIESLNTEAFF
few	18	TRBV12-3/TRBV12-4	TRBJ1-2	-	TGTGCCAGCAGTTTGGGGGGGAGAGGCAGCCCCTTCAAATATGGCTACACCTTC	CASSLGGRGSPFKYGYTF
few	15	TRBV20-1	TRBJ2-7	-	TGCAGTGCTAGAGATCGGGGCAGGGGAGACGGCGAGCAGTACTTC	CSARDRGRGDGEQYF
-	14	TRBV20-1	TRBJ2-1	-	TGCAGTGCTCCTTGGCTAGCGTGGATCAATGAGCAGTTCTTC	CSAPWLAWINEQFF
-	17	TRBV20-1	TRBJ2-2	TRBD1	TGCAGTGCTGGGATCCTACTAGGGACAGGGAACACCGGGGAGCTGTTTTTT	CSAGILLGTGNTGELFF
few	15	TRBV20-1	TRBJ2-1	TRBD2	TGCAGTGCGGATAAGAGCGGGAGGATAAGTCATGAGCAGTTCTTC	CSADKSGRISHEQFF
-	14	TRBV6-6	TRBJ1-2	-	TGTGCCAGCAGTTACGGGCGGGACACCTATGGCTACACCTTC	CASSYGRDTYGYTF
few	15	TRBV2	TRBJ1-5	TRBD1	TGTGCCAGCAATCCGGGACAGGCGAGCAATCAGCCCCAGCATTTT	CASNPGQASNQPQHF
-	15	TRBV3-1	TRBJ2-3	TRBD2	TGTGCCAGCAGCCAAGCCCCCCTAGCGGGGTGGGCGCAGTATTTT	CASSQAPLAGWAQYF
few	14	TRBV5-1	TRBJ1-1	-	TGCGCCAGCAGCTTGGGGGTCCGGACGACTGAAGCTTTCTTT	CASSLGVRTTEAFF
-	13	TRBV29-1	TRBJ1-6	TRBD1	TGCGGCGTACGACAGGGGTGGAATTCACCCCTCCACTTT	CGVRQGWNSPLHF
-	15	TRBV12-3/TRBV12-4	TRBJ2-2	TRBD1	TGTGCCAGCAGCCAAGGGGACAGATATACCGGGGAGCTGTTTTTT	CASSQGDRYTGELFF
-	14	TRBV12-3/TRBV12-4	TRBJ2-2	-	TGTGCCAGCAGGATAGCAGAGAACACCGGGGAGCTGTTTTTT	CASRIAENTGELFF
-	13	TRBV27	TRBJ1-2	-	TGTGCCAGTTCCTACATCCCTAGCTATGGCTACACCTTC	CASSYIPSYGYTF
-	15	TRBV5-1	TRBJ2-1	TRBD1	TGCGCCAGCAGCAGACAGACAGGGGCCGGTAATGAGCAGTTCTTC	CASSRQTGAGNEQFF
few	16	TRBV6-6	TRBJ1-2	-	TGTGCCAGCAGTTACTCCCTCTTTTGGGACGTCCGTGGCTACACCTTC	CASSYSLFWDVRGYTF
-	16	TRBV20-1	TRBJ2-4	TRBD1	TGCAGTGCTGGGTCCACCGGGACAGTAGCCAAAAACATTCAGTACTTC	CSAGSTGTVAKNIQYF
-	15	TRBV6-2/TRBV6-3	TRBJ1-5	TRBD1	TGTGCCAGCAGTTACTGTGGACAGGGCAATCAGCCCCAGCATTTT	CASSYCGQGNQPQHF
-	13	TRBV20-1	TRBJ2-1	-	TGCAGTGCTAGAGGAAATAGCGCGAATGAGCAGTTCTTC	CSARGNSANEQFF
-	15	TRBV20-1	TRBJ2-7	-	TGCAGTGCGAGTAAGACAGGGAGGTATGCCTACGAGCAGTACTTC	CSASKTGRYAYEQYF
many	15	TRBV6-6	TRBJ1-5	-	TGTGCCAGCAGCTCCCGCGGGGCGAGCAATCAGCCCCAGCATTTT	CASSSRGASNQPQHF
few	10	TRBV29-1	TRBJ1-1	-	TGCAGCGTCGGAGGGATTGAAGCTTTCTTT	CSVGGIEAFF
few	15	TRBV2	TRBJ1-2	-	TGTGCCAGCAGTGAAGGCTCGGGGTTTACCTATGGCTACACCTTC	CASSEGSGFTYGYTF
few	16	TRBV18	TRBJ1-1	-	TGTGCCAGCTCACCTGTCGAGGGGGGCCTTGACACTGAAGCTTTCTTT	CASSPVEGGLDTEAFF
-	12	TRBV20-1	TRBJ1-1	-	TGCAGTGCTACCCAGGCTAACACTGAAGCTTTCTTT	CSATQANTEAFF